One sample yielded the 26 T cell receptor beta chains listed below, sequenced in a study of monozygotic twins with inflammatory bowel disease (dated by TCRdb to between 2018 and 2020). Library preparation used 5' RACE. This sample was sequenced with an Illumina HiSeq 2500. Reprocessed by TCRdb, the reads give a single entry per CDR3 protein sequence, without DNA. The sample table holds fewer than 450,000 distinct CDR3 sequences. Of the sample, just over 2.5% is held by the ten largest clones. The sample taken for sequencing was blood. These receptors were obtained from a human donor with ulcerative colitis or Crohn's disease, or a healthy co-twin of an affected twin (not recorded which).

The chain joins TRBV5-1 to TRBJ2-2. Germline lookup yields CDR1 SGHRS and CDR2 YFSETQ. The CDR3 loop spans 15 amino acids. The CDR3 reads CASSLGVFDAGELFF.

This chain uses TRBV2 with TRBJ1-5; TCRdb lists TRBD1, though no DNA is available to test this call. CDR1 is SNHLY, CDR2 FYNNEI, per germline. The CDR3 totals 13 residues. The CDR3 reads CASKGDGNQPQHF.

The V and J genes are TRBV18 and TRBJ2-1. Germline V gene sequence: CDR1 KGHSH, CDR2 LQKENI. The CDR3 is made up of 17 amino acids. The chain's CDR3 is CASSPPNRRLTYNEQFF.

J is TRBJ1-3 and V is TRBV20-1; TCRdb's assignment of TRBD1 cannot be checked, as there is no DNA. This CDR3 region has 13 residues. CDR1 and CDR2 from the germline V gene are DFQATT and SNEGSKA (reference sequence). CDR3 in amino acids: CSATGAGGNTIYF.

The chain employs TRBV7-3 and TRBJ1-2; TCRdb names TRBD1, which stays unverified in the absence of DNA. The CDR3 is 19 amino acids. CDR1 and CDR2 from the germline V gene are SGHTA and FQGTGA. CDR3 in amino acids: CASSPRSIGDRGRGYGYTF. The full variable domain, rest sourced from reference TRBV7-3 and TRBJ1-2, is GAGVSQTPSNKVTEKGKYVELRCDPISGHTALYWYRQSLGQGPEFLIYFQGTGAADDSGLPNDRFFAVRPEGSVSTLKIQRTERGDSAVYLCASSPRSIGDRGRGYGYTFGSGTRLTVV.

The genes are TRBV6-1 and TRBJ1-5; TCRdb's D call, TRBD1, is unchecked because there is no DNA. From germline, CDR1 is MNHNS and CDR2 SASEGT. CDR3 size: 13 residues. The CDR3 protein is CASKGQGSQPQHF.

J is TRBJ1-6 and V is TRBV5-1; TCRdb returns TRBD1, unconfirmable since there is no DNA. There are 16 residues in the CDR3. Germline assignment: CDR1 SGHRS and CDR2 YFSETQ. The CDR3 loop reads CASSLLTGDYNSPLHF.

This chain uses TRBV15 with TRBJ2-7; TCRdb's assignment of TRBD2 cannot be checked, as there is no DNA. The germline V gene has CDR1 LNHNV and CDR2 YYDKDF (reference sequence). This CDR3 has 16 amino acids. This chain's CDR3 is CATSRLLRDGYYEQYF.

This chain connects TRBV27 to TRBJ1-1. Looked up from germline, CDR1 is MNHEY and CDR2 is SMNVEV (reference sequence). The CDR3 runs to 12 residues. CDR3 in amino acids: CASSSWATEAFF.

V gene TRBV25-1 combines with J gene TRBJ2-4; no DNA is available, so the TRBD1 call from TCRdb remains unchecked. CDR1 and CDR2 (germline): MGHDK, SYGVNS. This CDR3 spans 15 amino acids. The CDR3 sequence: CASSDPQGAKNIQYF.

This chain links TRBV24-1 with TRBJ2-5; there is no DNA to check the TCRdb D call of TRBD2. Germline V lookup: CDR1 KGHDR, CDR2 SFDVKD. The CDR3 has 17 residues. Here the CDR3 reads CATSEGSGLAGSETQYF.

The chain carries TRBV12-3 or TRBV12-4 and TRBJ2-3; TCRdb indicates TRBD2, and absent DNA this call remains unverified. This CDR3 contains 15 residues. CDR3 protein: CASSLGLASTDTQYF.

The rearrangement links TRBV9 to TRBJ2-1; TCRdb proposes TRBD2, but this gene call is untestable without DNA. CDR1 is SGDLS and CDR2 is YYNGEE in the germline V gene. The CDR3 covers 16 residues. This chain's CDR3 is CASSAHSGGAANEQFF.

The CDR3 is CASSLGDLGTEAFF. The chain has TRBV5-1 and TRBJ1-1; the D call of TRBD1 rests on TCRdb alone, since no DNA is present to check it. Looked up from germline, CDR1 is SGHRS and CDR2 is YFSETQ. CDR3 length: 14 residues.

V usage is TRBV5-1 and J usage is TRBJ2-7; lacking DNA, the TRBD1 call made by TCRdb goes unchecked. The CDR3 spans 15 residues. CDR1 and CDR2 from the germline V gene are SGHRS and YFSETQ. The CDR3 is CASSVGQGFLFEQYF.

V usage is TRBV7-6 and J usage is TRBJ2-1; no DNA is available, so the TRBD1 call from TCRdb remains unchecked. Germline V gene data show CDR1 as SGHVS and CDR2 as FNYEAQ. The CDR3 totals 17 residues. This CDR3 is CASSLLFRDSPGNEQFF.

This CDR3 is CASSSPSAGGSFSGELFF. This chain uses TRBV6-5 with TRBJ2-2; TCRdb names TRBD2, which stays unverified in the absence of DNA. This CDR3 comprises 18 residues. The germline CDR1 and CDR2 sequences are MNHEY and SVGAGI.

The chain recombines TRBV5-6 with TRBJ2-3; TCRdb's assignment of TRBD2 cannot be checked, as there is no DNA. Germline CDR1 is SGHDT and CDR2 is YYEEEE. This CDR3 has 16 amino acids. This chain's CDR3 is CASSFSLLAGGQGQYF.

The chain carries TRBV7-3 and TRBJ2-1. Germline loops: CDR1 SGHTA, CDR2 FQGTGA. CDR3 size: 14 residues. The CDR3 region is CASSPRGSYNEQFF.

The rearrangement joins TRBV7-3 to TRBJ1-1; TCRdb indicates TRBD1, and absent DNA this call remains unverified. CDR1 is SGHTA, CDR2 FQGTGA, per germline. This CDR3 has 13 amino acids. CDR3 sequence reads: CASSSREFGEAFF.

The rearrangement joins TRBV5-1 to TRBJ1-1. Per the germline V gene, CDR1 is SGHRS and CDR2 is YFSETQ. This CDR3 contains 14 residues. The CDR3 is CASSMLAGGTEAFF. Together with reference TRBV5-1 and TRBJ1-1, the CDR3 gives the full variable domain: KAGVTQTPRYLIKTRGQQVTLSCSPISGHRSVSWYQQTPGQGLQFLFEYFSETQRNKGNFPGRFSGRQFSNSRSEMNVSTLELGDSALYLCASSMLAGGTEAFFGQGTRLTVV.

The J gene is TRBJ1-5, the V gene TRBV20-1; the TCRdb call, TRBD1, lacks DNA for checking. Germline CDR1 DFQATT, CDR2 SNEGSKA (reference sequence). The CDR3 length is 14 residues. The CDR3 protein is CSAILGTVNQPQHF.

CDR3 in amino acids: CASSYSLGAATGELFF. The chain recombines TRBV6-5 with TRBJ2-2; checking the TCRdb D call of TRBD1 is not possible without DNA. The germline CDR1 and CDR2 sequences are MNHEY and SVGAGI. The CDR3 has 16 amino acids.

The genes are TRBV6-5 and TRBJ2-5; lacking DNA, the TRBD2 call made by TCRdb goes unchecked. Germline-derived CDR1 and CDR2 are MNHEY and SVGAGI. The length of the CDR3 is 18 residues. The CDR3 loop is CASSYINLAGGPSETQYF.

The V and J genes are TRBV6-5 and TRBJ1-5; the TCRdb call, TRBD1, lacks DNA for checking. The CDR3 is 13 residues long. Germline values: CDR1 MNHEY, CDR2 SVGAGI. The CDR3 is CASRRDGNQPQHF.

The V call is TRBV7-3, the J call TRBJ2-3; with no DNA, the TCRdb D assignment of TRBD2 cannot be verified. Germline V lookup: CDR1 SGHTA, CDR2 FQGTGA. This CDR3 is 16 amino acids long. This chain's CDR3 is CASSLYSGGAVDTQYF.